This passage covers 7 T cell receptor beta chains from one sample sequenced in a study of T-cell memory formation after mild COVID-19. TCRdb recomputed calls from the 5' RACE reads with MiXCR, one row per CDR3 protein. This sample has roughly 300,000 distinct CDR3 sequences, with 8.2% found just once. The sequenced material came from PBMCs or a T cell subset sorted from them (not recorded which). These receptors were collected from a man aged 18 to 30 who had mild COVID-19 (a few samples of this study predate the infection). Cell type and time point are not known.

This rearrangement joins TRBV12-3 or TRBV12-4 to TRBJ1-6; no reliable D call. The CDR3 is 12 residues long. V was clipped by 6 bases and J by 9 bases, with 9 bases between them. This CDR3 reads CASSPPSSPLHF. The CDR3 nucleotides are TGTGCCAGCAGCCCCCCGAGTTCACCCCTCCACTTT.

This clonotype has only a few counts. This chain connects TRBV24-1 to TRBJ1-2; 7 nucleotides agree with TRBD1. V lost 3 bases, J lost 2 bases, and 8 bases stayed unmatched. The length of the CDR3 is 16 residues. Germline values: CDR1 KGHDR, CDR2 SFDVKD. CDR3 in DNA: TGTGCCACCAGTGATCCCAGGAAGGGGGCGAACTATGGCTACACCTTC. This sequence encodes CATSDPRKGANYGYTF.

This chain uses TRBV27 with TRBJ1-2; D perhaps matches TRBD1 (5 bases). Germline CDR1 reads MNHEY; CDR2 reads SMNVEV (reference sequence). The V and J ends lost 1 base and 8 bases respectively, with 11 bases between them. The CDR3 covers 13 residues. CDR3 DNA sequence: TGTGCCAGCAGTTTATGGGGCAGGGTAGGCTACACCTTC. Translating gives CASSLWGRVGYTF.

This clonotype has a count of ten or more. The CDR3 bases are TGTGCCTGGGCTACCCGCGGGGGTTTTGGCTACACCTTC. Its translation is CAWATRGGFGYTF. The genes are TRBV30 and TRBJ1-2; D might be TRBD1 (5 bases). The CDR3 sequence is 13 residues long. V was trimmed by 5 bases and J by 7 bases, leaving 17 bases between them. CDR1 and CDR2 (germline): GTSNPN, SVGIG (reference sequence).

The rearrangement joins TRBV5-1 to TRBJ2-3; D could derive from TRBD1 or TRBD2 (5 bases each). The V gene's germline CDR1 is SGHRS and CDR2 YFSETQ. V shed 0 bases and J shed 3 bases, with 14 bases lying between them. The CDR3 consists of 16 residues. As DNA, the CDR3 is TGCGCCAGCAGCTTGGGGCAGGGAGTGTGGACAGATACGCAGTATTTT. Amino acids: CASSLGQGVWTDTQYF.

The V call is TRBV4-1, the J call TRBJ2-7, with 9 bases aligning to TRBD1. After removal of 0 bases from V and 4 bases from J, the junction contained 10 bases not matched to a gene. The CDR3 sequence is 17 residues long. In germline, CDR1 is MGHRA, CDR2 YSYEKL. CDR3 region: CASSQDQAWDRAYEQYF. The CDR3 DNA reads TGCGCCAGCAGCCAAGATCAAGCCTGGGACAGGGCGTACGAGCAGTACTTC.

This clonotype was counted a few times. The chain uses TRBV7-3 and TRBJ2-2; D is possibly TRBD1 (6 bases). The CDR3 runs 16 residues. Trimming removed 5 bases at V and 6 bases at J, with 19 bases between. Per the germline V gene, CDR1 is SGHTA and CDR2 is FQGTGA. CDR3 bases: TGTGCCAGCAGCCCAGTGTGGAGCAGGGGTCCCGGGGAGCTGTTTTTT. Protein product: CASSPVWSRGPGELFF.